Below, 2 T cell receptor beta chains from the same sample are listed, as sequenced in a study of shared clonotypes between healthy human individuals. Naive CD8 cells comprised CD45RO-negative, CCR7-positively selected cells, excluding terminally differentiated effector memory CD45RA+ cells. Clones were sequenced by immunoSEQ multiplex PCR, and TCRdb holds only the in-frame ones, with some missing. Of around 2,000,000 clones in the sample, about 95% were seen once. Sequencing used naive CD8+ T cells sorted from blood. The receptors come from a man between 18 and 29 years old in good health.

V is TRBV7-6 and J is TRBJ2-6, with D tentatively TRBD2 (6 bases). The germline CDR1 and CDR2 sequences are SGHVS and FNYEAQ. Trimming shortened V by 3 bases and J by 0 bases, and 6 bases separated the two germline ends. The CDR3 is 15 residues long. The CDR3 here is CASSFGGSGANVLTF. The CDR3 nucleotides read TGTGCCAGCAGCTTCGGGGGCTCTGGGGCCAACGTCCTGACTTTC.

V usage is TRBV21-1 and J usage is TRBJ2-3; TRBD2 is the table's D call and was not checked against the DNA. TRBV21-1 is a pseudogene. The CDR3 spans 10 residues. The CDR3 loop is CASRGLLPYF. The CDR3 DNA reads as TGTGCCAGCAGGGGACTGCTACCGTATTTT.